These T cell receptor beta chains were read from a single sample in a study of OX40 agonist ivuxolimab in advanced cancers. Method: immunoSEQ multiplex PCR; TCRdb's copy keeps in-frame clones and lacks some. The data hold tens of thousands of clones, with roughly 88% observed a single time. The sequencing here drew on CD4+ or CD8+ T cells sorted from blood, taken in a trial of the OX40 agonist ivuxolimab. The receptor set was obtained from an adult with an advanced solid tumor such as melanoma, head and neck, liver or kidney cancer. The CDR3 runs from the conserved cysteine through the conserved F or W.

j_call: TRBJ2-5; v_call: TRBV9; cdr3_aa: CASSVGTGLQETQYF
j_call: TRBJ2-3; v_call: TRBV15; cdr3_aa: CATSVSGGLLTDTQYF
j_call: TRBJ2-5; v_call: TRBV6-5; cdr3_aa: CASRTVQETQYF
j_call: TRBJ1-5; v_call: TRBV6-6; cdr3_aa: CASSYGVDSNQPQHF
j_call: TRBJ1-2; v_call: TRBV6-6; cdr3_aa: CASSYLTGGYTF
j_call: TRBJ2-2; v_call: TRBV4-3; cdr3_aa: CASSQGPPGQYTGELFF
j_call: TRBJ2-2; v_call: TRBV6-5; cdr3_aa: CASSYRKNTGELFF
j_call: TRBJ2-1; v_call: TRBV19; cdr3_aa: CASSISGGADEQFF
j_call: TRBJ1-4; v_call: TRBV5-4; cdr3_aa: CASSRAGGRDEKLFF
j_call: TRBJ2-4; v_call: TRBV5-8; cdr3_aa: CASSPSSARNDIQYF
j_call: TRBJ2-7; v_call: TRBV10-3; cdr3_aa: CAISEGQGVREQYF
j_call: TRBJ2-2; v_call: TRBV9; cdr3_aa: CASSQVTGELFF
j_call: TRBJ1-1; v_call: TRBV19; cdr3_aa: CASTPDTRGYMNTEAFF
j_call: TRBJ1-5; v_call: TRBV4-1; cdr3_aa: CASSLLGDDRNQPQHF